Each of the 25 T cell receptor beta chains below was sequenced from the same sample in a study of T cells after yellow fever vaccination. TCRdb re-called the 5' RACE reads through MiXCR, storing one row per CDR3 protein. The sample yields approximately 550,000 distinct CDR3 sequences, around 21% seen once. Sequenced here: PBMCs, sampled 15 days after the yellow fever booster vaccination. Receptors were obtained from a man in his thirties or forties who received the YFV17D yellow fever vaccine.

Remarks on this clonotype: One end of the junction varies from germline; a read error may be responsible. The chain is built from TRBV4-1 and TRBJ2-1; no firm D call. This CDR3 contains 14 residues. Germline CDR1 is MGHRA and CDR2 is YSYEKL. This CDR3 is CANSQGFGQSEQFF. CDR3 in DNA: TGCGCCAACAGCCAAGGTTTCGGGCAAAGCGAGCAGTTCTTC.

This clonotype was counted a few times. CDR3: CASSLTENTGELFF. CDR3 sequence (DNA): TGCGCCAGCAGCTTGACAGAAAACACCGGGGAGCTGTTTTTT. The chain is built from TRBV5-1 and TRBJ2-2; D not certain. Trimming stripped 1 base from V and 2 bases from J, with 6 bases between. The CDR3 loop spans 14 amino acids. Germline-derived CDR1 and CDR2 are SGHRS and YFSETQ.

This clonotype was observed a few times. The gene calls are TRBV10-3 and TRBJ2-2, with 11 positions matching TRBD1. Germline V gene sequence: CDR1 ENHRY, CDR2 SYGVKD. This CDR3 contains 22 residues. The junction had 23 bases not matched to a gene; V was cut back by 4 bases and J by 4 bases. CDR3 loop: CAISAGQGAQASGRGSTGELFF. DNA of the CDR3: TGTGCCATCAGTGCCGGACAGGGGGCGCAAGCTAGCGGCCGAGGGAGCACCGGGGAGCTGTTTTTT.

The chain links TRBV20-1 to TRBJ2-1; possibly TRBD2 for D (6 bases). Looked up from germline, CDR1 is DFQATT and CDR2 is SNEGSKA (reference sequence). V was pared by 4 bases and J by 3 bases, with 16 bases between. CDR3 length equals 15 residues. In DNA, the CDR3 is TGCAGTGCTAACGGGCGGACCGGGGGCTACAATGAGCAGTTCTTC. The encoded protein is CSANGRTGGYNEQFF.

In its sample, this clonotype was seen a few times. The rearrangement links TRBV11-2 to TRBJ1-5, with TRBD1 matching over 9 bases. CDR3 length: 16 residues. In germline, CDR1 is SGHAT, CDR2 FQNNGV. The J segment lost 4 bases and the V segment lost 4 bases, leaving 8 bases of the junction unmatched. The CDR3 region is CASSSGQGLANQPQHF. The CDR3 DNA sequence: TGTGCCAGCAGCTCGGGACAGGGATTAGCAAATCAGCCCCAGCATTTT.

This clonotype was counted only a few times. The chain couples TRBV14 to TRBJ2-3, with TRBD2 matching 8 bases. This CDR3 comprises 16 residues. In germline, CDR1 is SGHDN, CDR2 FVKESK. The V and J ends lost 3 bases and 6 bases, in that order; junction bases with no gene match: 11. For the CDR3, the DNA is TGTGCCAGCAGCCACCAGCCGGGACTAGGTCGCGATACGCAGTATTTT. Translated, it gives CASSHQPGLGRDTQYF.

The rearrangement uses TRBV11-1 and TRBJ2-1, with D possibly being TRBD1 or TRBD2 (5 bases each). Trimming removed 7 bases at V and 3 bases at J, with 13 bases between. CDR3 length: 14 amino acids. From germline, CDR1 is SGHAT and CDR2 FQDESV (reference sequence). The CDR3 is CASTLGADYNEQFF. The CDR3, as DNA: TGTGCCAGCACCCTCGGGGCAGACTACAATGAGCAGTTCTTC.

The rearrangement links TRBV12-3 or TRBV12-4 to TRBJ2-2; 11 bases are a match to TRBD2. The length of the CDR3 is 18 residues. Trimming at V came to 1 base and at J to 7 bases, leaving 11 bases not matched to a gene. The CDR3 nucleotides read TGTGCCAGCAGTTTAGGAGTTAGCGGGAGGGCCGGTGTCGGGGAGCTGTTTTTT. This encodes CASSLGVSGRAGVGELFF.

The gene calls are TRBV5-6 and TRBJ2-7; D not resolved. The germline gives CDR1 SGHDT, CDR2 YYEEEE. The V end lost 2 bases, the J end lost 6 bases, and 9 bases lay between the germline ends. This CDR3 is built from 12 residues. The CDR3 here is CASSFTPGEQYF. As DNA, the CDR3 is TGTGCCAGCAGCTTTACTCCCGGCGAGCAGTACTTC.

V usage is TRBV7-6 and J usage is TRBJ2-2, with 9 bases that match TRBD2. The germline gives CDR1 SGHVS, CDR2 FNYEAQ. Germline trimming cut 7 bases from V and 5 bases from J; bases unmatched to any gene: 17. The CDR3 runs 18 residues. CDR3: CASTPQLAGDLITGELFF. CDR3 nucleotide sequence: TGTGCCAGCACTCCGCAGTTAGCGGGAGATCTTATAACCGGGGAGCTGTTTTTT.

This sequence joins TRBV4-3 and TRBJ2-3, with TRBD2 matching 10 bases. Per germline, CDR1 LGHNA and CDR2 YSLEER. The CDR3 has 19 residues. The junction had 22 bases not matched to a gene; V was cut back by 4 bases and J by 9 bases. CDR3: CASSLKIGGLAGASGTQYF. Here the CDR3 DNA reads TGCGCCAGCAGCCTGAAGATAGGGGGCCTAGCGGGGGCCTCGGGCACGCAGTATTTT.

The chain carries TRBV4-1 and TRBJ2-3, with 10 bases lining up with TRBD2. After removal of 0 bases from V and 0 bases from J, the junction contained 12 bases not matched to a gene. Per germline, CDR1 MGHRA and CDR2 YSYEKL. CDR3 length equals 20 residues. Here the CDR3 reads CASSQDSSGSPLPSTDTQYF. In DNA form, the CDR3 reads TGCGCCAGCAGCCAAGATTCTAGCGGGAGCCCTCTACCTAGCACAGATACGCAGTATTTT.

The rearrangement joins TRBV7-9 to TRBJ2-1, with TRBD2 matching 11 bases. Losses at the gene ends were 6 bases for V and 7 bases for J; bases not matched to a gene: 2. The germline V gene encodes CDR1 SEHNR and CDR2 FQNEAQ (reference sequence). CDR3 length equals 13 residues. The CDR3: CASRTSGENEQFF. The CDR3 nucleotides read TGTGCCAGCAGGACTAGCGGGGAGAATGAGCAGTTCTTC. Full variable domain (outside the CDR3, taken from reference TRBV7-9 and TRBJ2-1): DTGVSQNPRHKITKRGQNVTFRCDPISEHNRLYWYRQTLGQGPEFLTYFQNEAQLEKSRLLSDRFSAERPKGSFSTLEIQRTEQGDSAMYLCASRTSGENEQFFGPGTRLTVL.

The rearrangement links TRBV20-1 to TRBJ2-7; TRBD2 is a possible D gene (6 bases). The germline V and J ends were trimmed by 0 bases and 4 bases, with 10 bases remaining between them. The germline V gene has CDR1 DFQATT and CDR2 SNEGSKA (reference sequence). The CDR3 is 13 residues long. The CDR3 DNA follows: TGCAGTGCTAGAGATGGGGGGTCTTACGAGCAGTACTTC. This encodes CSARDGGSYEQYF.

The chain links TRBV7-3 to TRBJ2-1; 10 bases are a match to TRBD1. CDR1 SGHTA and CDR2 FQGTGA come from the germline V gene. V lost 3 bases and J lost 7; bases outside the gene matches: 6. CDR3 length equals 15 residues. Here the CDR3 DNA reads TGTGCCAGCAGCTTGGACAGGGGGTATTGGAATGAGCAGTTCTTC. Translation gives CASSLDRGYWNEQFF.

This clonotype was detected ten times or more. The chain recombines TRBV12-3 or TRBV12-4 with TRBJ1-3, with D maybe TRBD1 (5 bases). This CDR3 region has 13 residues. V gave up 6 bases and J gave up 2 bases, with 8 bases separating them. The CDR3 loop reads CASRRGAGNTIYF. In DNA form, the CDR3 reads TGTGCCAGCAGAAGAGGGGCTGGAAACACCATATATTTT.

The sample holds a few counts of this clonotype. This sequence joins TRBV5-1 and TRBJ2-5; 12 bases are shared with TRBD2. Germline assignment: CDR1 SGHRS and CDR2 YFSETQ. The CDR3 contains 15 residues. J was trimmed by 5 bases and V by 4 bases; bases with no gene match: 6. The DNA for the CDR3 is TGCGCCAGCAGCCTCACTAGCGGGAGGATTGAGACCCAGTACTTC. Translated: CASSLTSGRIETQYF.

This clonotype has just a few counts. The chain carries TRBV4-2 and TRBJ2-5; 7 bases map to TRBD1. Germline V CDR1 and CDR2: LGHNA, YNFKEQ. The CDR3 runs 15 residues. Unmatched junction bases numbered 14, after V lost 0 bases and J lost 13 bases. CDR3 bases: TGTGCCAGCAGCCAAGATCCCGGGGACAGAGGAACCGGGTACTTC. The encoded protein is CASSQDPGDRGTGYF.

This rearrangement joins TRBV5-5 to TRBJ1-4; D gene uncertain. V was clipped by 1 base and J by 0 bases, with 7 bases between them. The CDR3 covers 15 residues. Germline CDR1 and CDR2: SGHKS and YYEKEE (reference sequence). CDR3: CASSLSAATNEKLFF. For the CDR3, the DNA is TGTGCCAGCAGCTTGTCGGCAGCAACTAATGAAAAACTGTTTTTT. Filled out from reference TRBV5-5 and TRBJ1-4, the complete variable domain reads DAGVTQSPTHLIKTRGQQVTLRCSPISGHKSVSWYQQVLGQGPQFIFQYYEKEERGRGNFPDRFSARQFPNYSSELNVNALLLGDSALYLCASSLSAATNEKLFFGSGTQLSVL.

This clonotype showed up just a few times. The chain carries TRBV7-2 and TRBJ1-5; TRBD1 might be the D (6 bases). V lost 1 base, J lost 6 bases, and 10 bases lay in between. The length of the CDR3 is 14 residues. Germline CDR1 reads SGHTA; CDR2 reads FQGNSA. In nucleotides, the CDR3 is TGTGCCAGCAGCTTAGGACAGGTCACTCAGCCCCAGCATTTT. Protein: CASSLGQVTQPQHF.

V is TRBV18 and J is TRBJ2-7, with unresolved D. This CDR3 is built from 10 residues. V was shortened by 9 bases and J by 0 bases, with 3 bases between the two germline ends. Germline-derived CDR1 and CDR2 are KGHSH and LQKENI. CDR3 bases: TGTGCCAGTCCCTCCTACGAGCAGTACTTC. Translated: CASPSYEQYF.

The chain carries TRBV12-3 or TRBV12-4 and TRBJ1-5, with a tentative D call TRBD1 (6 bases). The CDR3 covers 20 residues. V gave up 4 bases and J gave up 1 base, with 26 bases separating them. The CDR3 DNA sequence: TGTGCCAGCAGTTCCGTACTTAGCGGGACAATTCTATCGAGCAATCAGCCCCAGCATTTT. Its translation is CASSSVLSGTILSSNQPQHF.

Only a few counts were recorded for this clonotype. The chain combines TRBV21-1 with TRBJ2-1; TRBD2 is the table's D call, not checked against the DNA. TRBV21-1 is marked as a pseudogene. This CDR3 has 16 residues. CDR3 sequence: CASSKAPDRKRNEQFF. Written as DNA, the CDR3 is TGTGCCAGCAGCAAAGCGCCAGACCGCAAGCGGAATGAGCAGTTCTTC.

This clonotype has only a few counts. This chain links TRBV29-1 with TRBJ2-3, with D perhaps being TRBD1 or TRBD2 (5 bases each). This CDR3 comprises 13 residues. V lost 6 bases, J lost 4 bases, and 14 bases lay in between. Per germline, CDR1 SQVTM and CDR2 ANQGSEA. The CDR3 loop reads CSVGVVGADTQYF. The CDR3 DNA is TGCAGCGTGGGGGTGGTGGGGGCAGATACGCAGTATTTT.

The chain links TRBV6-2 or TRBV6-3 to TRBJ2-5; possibly TRBD1 for D (5 bases). The CDR3 spans 13 residues. Trimming shortened V by 1 base and J by 5 bases, and 8 bases separated the two germline ends. Germline V gene data show CDR1 as MNHEY and CDR2 as SVGEGT. CDR3: CASSYWTLETQYF. Here the CDR3 DNA reads TGTGCCAGCAGTTACTGGACATTGGAGACCCAGTACTTC.